This TCR beta chain was captured by sequencing in a study of patients and donors after allogeneic stem cell transplantation. Looked up from germline, CDR1 is DFQATT and CDR2 is SNEGSKA (reference sequence). The V end was cut by 4 bases, the J end by 3 bases, with 10 bases between. The CDR3 is 14 residues long. TCRdb reprocessed the RT-PCR reads via MiXCR and lists one record per CDR3 protein. The sample contains some 90,000 distinct CDR3 sequences, 45% to 50% of which appear only once. The TCR originated in a human donor who was either an allogeneic HSCT recipient or a stem cell or donor lymphocyte infusion donor (not recorded which). It is not recorded whose cells these are; they may come from a transplant donor. Sequencing was done on a sample of blood, either unsorted or a sorted T cell fraction (not recorded which). This rearrangement joins TRBV20-1 to TRBJ1-6; a weak D match, TRBD1 (5 bases). CDR3: CSATRDGYNSPLHF. DNA for the CDR3: TGCAGTGCTACGCGGGACGGCTATAATTCACCCCTCCACTTT.